This TCR beta chain was captured by sequencing in a study of cytomegalovirus exposure and HLA in healthy donors. TCRdb's copy holds only in-frame clones and misses some; the assay was immunoSEQ multiplex PCR. The sample lists about 58,000 clones; about 92% were seen once. Trimming cost V 1 base and J 3 bases, with 16 bases left between them. The CDR3 contains 17 residues. Germline lookup yields CDR1 MGHRA and CDR2 YSYEKL. This TCR derives from a man aged 18 to 30 in good health and CMV-seronegative. The chain is built from TRBV4-1 and TRBJ2-4, with D possibly TRBD2 on 5 matching bases. The sample was PBMCs. The CDR3 region is CASSQALAGPGKNIQYF. CDR3 coding DNA: TGCGCCAGCAGCCAAGCCCTAGCTGGGCCCGGCAAAAACATTCAGTACTTC.